Below, 6 T cell receptor beta chains from the same sample are listed, as sequenced in a study of OX40 agonist ivuxolimab in advanced cancers. Produced via immunoSEQ multiplex PCR; TCRdb's table is partial and in-frame only. The profile shows around 95,000 clones, 89% of them singletons. The material was CD4+ or CD8+ T cells sorted from blood, obtained in a trial of the OX40 agonist ivuxolimab. The source of these receptors is an adult with an advanced solid tumor such as melanoma, head and neck, liver or kidney cancer.

This sequence joins TRBV29-1 and TRBJ2-7; maybe TRBD1 (7 bases). This CDR3 spans 15 amino acids. CDR1 and CDR2 from the germline V gene are SQVTM and ANQGSEA. V was clipped by 5 bases and J by 2 bases, with 19 bases between them. CDR3 in amino acids: CSVWTRQGGTYEQYF. DNA for the CDR3: TGCAGCGTTTGGACGCGGCAGGGGGGTACCTACGAGCAGTACTTC.

The rearrangement links TRBV7-3 to TRBJ2-2, with a tentative D call TRBD1 (6 bases). V was shortened by 5 bases and J by 1 base, with 20 bases between the two germline ends. Germline-derived CDR1 and CDR2 are SGHTA and FQGTGA. This CDR3 spans 18 amino acids. CDR3 DNA sequence: TGTGCCAGCAGCGCCAGAAGCCTGGGGGCCTTGAACACCGGGGAGCTGTTTTTT. Protein sequence: CASSARSLGALNTGELFF.

Concerning this clone: The junction differs from germline at one of its ends, possibly a read error. This sequence joins TRBV7-9 and TRBJ2-5, with D unresolved. The germline gives CDR1 SEHNR, CDR2 FQNEAQ (reference sequence). CDR3 length: 15 amino acids. For the CDR3, the DNA is TGTGCCAGCAGCACCCTTGGCCACCGACAAGGGACCCAGTACTTC. This translates into CASSTLGHRQGTQYF.

The chain couples TRBV9 to TRBJ1-6; weak D call: TRBD1 (5 bases). V was trimmed by 0 bases and J by 6 bases, leaving 10 bases between them. Germline V lookup: CDR1 SGDLS, CDR2 YYNGEE. This CDR3 comprises 15 residues. The CDR3 region has the DNA TGTGCCAGCAGCGTAGGGGGGAGGGGTAATTCACCCCTCCACTTT. This translates into CASSVGGRGNSPLHF.

The V gene is TRBV6-5, the J gene TRBJ1-2; D call uncertain. Germline V gene sequence: CDR1 MNHEY, CDR2 SVGAGI. V lost 5 bases and J lost 7, with 8 bases in between. This CDR3 region has 11 residues. Written as DNA, the CDR3 is TGTGCCAGCAGTCAGGCGGGTGGCTACACCTTC. This translates into CASSQAGGYTF.

V usage is TRBV29-1 and J usage is TRBJ2-7; TRBD2 is a possible D gene (5 bases). With 2 bases removed from V and 7 bases from J, the gap between germline ends came to 18 bases. There are 14 residues in the CDR3. Germline V gene lookup returns CDR1 SQVTM and CDR2 ANQGSEA. The CDR3 DNA follows: TGCAGCGTTGAACTAGGCTCCGCTTCGGGGGAGCAGTACTTC. This codes for CSVELGSASGEQYF.